A single sample is the source of the 27 T cell receptor beta chains below, sequenced in a study of T-cell memory formation after mild COVID-19. TCRdb redid the calling of the 5' RACE reads with MiXCR, one entry per CDR3 protein. The sample includes some 350,000 distinct CDR3 sequences, about 16% of them seen just once. Source material: PBMCs or a T cell subset sorted from them (not recorded which). These receptors were collected from a man between 18 and 35 years old who had mild COVID-19 (a few samples of this study predate the infection). Cell type and time point are not known.

This chain joins TRBV7-9 and TRBJ2-2; D possibly corresponds to TRBD1 (6 bases). V gave up 8 bases and J gave up 1 base, with 14 bases separating them. Looked up from germline, CDR1 is SEHNR and CDR2 is FQNEAQ (reference sequence). This CDR3 spans 15 amino acids. The CDR3 bases are TGTGCCAGCCGCCGTTCGGGACAGAACACCGGGGAGCTGTTTTTT. It encodes CASRRSGQNTGELFF.

The V gene is TRBV20-1, the J gene TRBJ2-3, with 12 nucleotides matching TRBD2. CDR1 and CDR2 (germline): DFQATT, SNEGSKA (reference sequence). The CDR3 totals 17 residues. V trimming: 0 bases; J trimming: 0 bases; junction bases outside the gene matches: 4. CDR3 DNA: TGCAGTGCTAGAGAACTAGCGGGGGGCCATAGCACAGATACGCAGTATTTT. It specifies CSARELAGGHSTDTQYF.

A few counts support this clonotype. The chain employs TRBV20-1 and TRBJ1-1, with 7 bases aligning to TRBD1. The CDR3 is 13 residues long. Germline V gene sequence: CDR1 DFQATT, CDR2 SNEGSKA (reference sequence). V trimming: 7 bases; J trimming: 0 bases; junction bases outside the gene matches: 5. The DNA for the CDR3 is TGCAGTGGGAAAGGACAGGTGAACACTGAAGCTTTCTTT. This gives the protein CSGKGQVNTEAFF.

There are many counts of this clonotype. The J gene is TRBJ2-3, the V gene TRBV4-1, with D unclear. The length of the CDR3 is 16 residues. Trimming removed 0 bases at V and 0 bases at J, with 10 bases between. Per germline, CDR1 MGHRA and CDR2 YSYEKL. CDR3 in DNA: TGCGCCAGCAGCCAAGATTGGCCCCTCAGCACAGATACGCAGTATTTT. The encoded protein is CASSQDWPLSTDTQYF.

The rearrangement links TRBV5-1 to TRBJ2-5; 9 positions match TRBD2. There are 16 residues in the CDR3. V lost 2 bases to trimming and J lost 1 base; unmatched junction nucleotides: 6. In germline, CDR1 is SGHRS, CDR2 YFSETQ. This CDR3 reads CASSFVLAGAQETQYF. The DNA for the CDR3 is TGCGCCAGCAGCTTCGTGTTAGCGGGGGCCCAAGAGACCCAGTACTTC.

This rearrangement joins TRBV4-1 to TRBJ2-3; tentatively, D is TRBD1 or TRBD2 (5 bases each). V was clipped by 1 base and J by 0 bases, with 11 bases between them. The CDR3 runs to 16 residues. The germline V gene encodes CDR1 MGHRA and CDR2 YSYEKL. The CDR3 coding sequence is TGCGCCAGCAGCCAAGTGAGAGGGGTGAGCACAGATACGCAGTATTTT. Protein: CASSQVRGVSTDTQYF.

This sequence joins TRBV12-3 or TRBV12-4 and TRBJ1-1, with 7 bases that match TRBD1. V shed 5 bases, J shed 4 bases, and the junction held 10 bases outside the gene matches. CDR3 length: 15 residues. CDR3 in DNA: TGTGCCAGCAGTGTCTCGGACAGGCGGGGCACTGAAGCTTTCTTT. It specifies CASSVSDRRGTEAFF.

In its sample, this clonotype was seen a few times. This chain links TRBV5-6 with TRBJ2-2; 9 bases align to TRBD1. The CDR3 contains 15 residues. Germline assignment: CDR1 SGHDT and CDR2 YYEEEE. J lost 4 bases, V lost 6 bases, and 7 bases had no gene match. CDR3 bases: TGTGCCAGCACCCCGACAGGGGGGGCCACCGGGGAGCTGTTTTTT. Translating gives CASTPTGGATGELFF.

The chain has TRBV3-1 and TRBJ2-3; D is uncertain. CDR1 is LGHDT and CDR2 is YNNKEL in the germline V gene (reference sequence). The CDR3 runs to 16 residues. V dropped 1 base and J dropped 2 bases, with 13 bases sitting between them. CDR3 sequence: CASSQVLGSTTDTQYF. The CDR3 DNA follows: TGTGCCAGCAGCCAAGTCTTGGGTAGCACCACAGATACGCAGTATTTT.

This clonotype turned up a few times. The chain uses TRBV4-3 and TRBJ2-1, with D perhaps matching TRBD2 (6 bases). CDR1 is LGHNA and CDR2 is YSLEER in the germline V gene. Trimming took 4 bases from V and 3 from J, leaving 28 bases between them. The CDR3 loop spans 20 amino acids. CDR3 coding DNA: TGCGCCAGCAGCCCCCGTTTACCGGGAGAGCCTTTCCGGAGCTACAATGAGCAGTTCTTC. It specifies CASSPRLPGEPFRSYNEQFF.

This clonotype was detected a few times. The chain carries TRBV20-1 and TRBJ2-7; D tentatively fits TRBD1 or TRBD2 (5 bases each). The length of the CDR3 is 14 residues. Looked up from germline, CDR1 is DFQATT and CDR2 is SNEGSKA (reference sequence). The V end lost 5 bases, the J end lost 3 bases, and 17 bases lay between the germline ends. CDR3 sequence (DNA): TGCAGTGCTCGCCGGGACGGAGGATTCTACGAGCAGTACTTC. Its translation is CSARRDGGFYEQYF.

The chain couples TRBV9 to TRBJ2-5, with TRBD2 matching over 13 bases. CDR3 length equals 16 residues. The germline gives CDR1 SGDLS, CDR2 YYNGEE. Trimming at V came to 1 base and at J to 5 bases, leaving 5 bases not matched to a gene. The CDR3 nucleotides are TGTGCCAGCAGCGTAACTAGCGGGGGGGCCGGGGAGACCCAGTACTTC. Encoded protein: CASSVTSGGAGETQYF.

This sequence joins TRBV6-2 or TRBV6-3 and TRBJ1-1, with unresolved D. This CDR3 is 12 amino acids long. The V gene's germline CDR1 is MNHEY and CDR2 SVGEGT. Deletions cut 5 bases from V and 0 bases from J, with 4 bases between. In nucleotides, the CDR3 is TGTGCCAGCAGTCGGGTGAACACTGAAGCTTTCTTT. Translated, it gives CASSRVNTEAFF.

This clonotype has more than one count but fewer than ten. V usage is TRBV7-6 and J usage is TRBJ1-4, with TRBD1 identical over 9 bases. The CDR3 is 14 residues long. Germline values: CDR1 SGHVS, CDR2 FNYEAQ. V was pared by 4 bases and J by 6 bases, with 3 bases of the junction left unmatched. The CDR3 loop is CASSSRTGDEKLFF. The CDR3 DNA sequence: TGTGCCAGCAGCTCAAGGACAGGGGATGAAAAACTGTTTTTT.

This clonotype was counted only a few times. This CDR3 is CAWSVGGQGADLTSTDTQYF. The CDR3 nucleotides read TGTGCCTGGAGTGTAGGAGGACAGGGGGCGGATTTAACAAGCACAGATACGCAGTATTTT. This chain joins TRBV30 and TRBJ2-3; 11 bases agree with TRBD1. Germline CDR1 GTSNPN, CDR2 SVGIG (reference sequence). This CDR3 has 20 residues. V lost 0 bases and J lost 0; bases outside the gene matches: 14.

The gene calls are TRBV13 and TRBJ1-2; D gene ambiguous. The germline V and J ends were trimmed by 4 bases and 6 bases, with 15 bases remaining between them. Germline CDR1 and CDR2: PRHDT and FYEKMQ (reference sequence). The length of the CDR3 is 14 residues. CDR3 in amino acids: CASSSAETRDGYTF. CDR3 in DNA: TGTGCCAGCAGCTCCGCGGAGACTAGGGATGGCTACACCTTC.

This clonotype was counted between two and nine times. The V gene is TRBV12-3 or TRBV12-4, the J gene TRBJ2-3; the D gene is possibly TRBD2 (6 bases). The V end was cut by 6 bases, the J end by 3 bases, with 19 bases between. The CDR3 extends over 16 amino acids. The CDR3 here is CASSKIQGRGTDTQYF. The CDR3 DNA reads as TGTGCCAGCAGCAAAATTCAGGGACGGGGGACAGATACGCAGTATTTT.

Here the CDR3 reads CASSSDRATDTQYF. The CDR3, as DNA: TGCGCCAGCAGCTCAGACAGGGCCACAGATACGCAGTATTTT. The chain employs TRBV5-1 and TRBJ2-3; 7 nucleotides line up with TRBD1. The CDR3 is 14 residues long. With V trimmed by 3 bases and J by 2 bases, 3 bases remained unmatched. CDR1 is SGHRS, CDR2 YFSETQ, per germline. The full variable domain, completed using reference TRBV5-1 and TRBJ2-3, is KAGVTQTPRYLIKTRGQQVTLSCSPISGHRSVSWYQQTPGQGLQFLFEYFSETQRNKGNFPGRFSGRQFSNSRSEMNVSTLELGDSALYLCASSSDRATDTQYFGPGTRLTVL.

The chain combines TRBV29-1 with TRBJ2-5, with D possibly TRBD2 on 5 matching bases. The CDR3 runs to 11 residues. The ends were cut back, 7 bases at V and 5 bases at J, with 11 bases in the middle. The germline V gene has CDR1 SQVTM and CDR2 ANQGSEA. Written as DNA, the CDR3 is TGCAGCGCCGGGAAAGCGGAGACCCAGTACTTC. As protein: CSAGKAETQYF.

V usage is TRBV6-6 and J usage is TRBJ1-2, with a tentative D call TRBD1 (6 bases). Germline CDR1 is MNHNY and CDR2 is SVGAGI (reference sequence). Trimming took off 5 bases at V and 11 bases at J, with 18 bases between the two ends. This CDR3 spans 13 amino acids. The CDR3 sequence is CASSRDIEPRYTF. The CDR3 nucleotides are TGTGCCAGCAGTAGGGACATTGAACCGAGGTACACCTTC.

This clonotype was counted only a few times. The genes are TRBV27 and TRBJ1-1; no clear D. This CDR3 spans 14 amino acids. The germline V gene has CDR1 MNHEY and CDR2 SMNVEV (reference sequence). Trimming left V 5 bases short and J 11 bases short, with 21 bases between. The CDR3 sequence is CASSPWTVDVEAFF. The CDR3 nucleotides are TGTGCCAGCAGTCCCTGGACGGTGGACGTAGAGGCTTTCTTT.

This clonotype was recorded a few times. This chain links TRBV15 with TRBJ2-5; TRBD1 or TRBD2 may be the D gene (5 bases each). There are 15 residues in the CDR3. Germline values: CDR1 LNHNV, CDR2 YYDKDF (reference sequence). The V end lost 6 bases, the J end lost 0 bases, and 14 bases lay between the germline ends. The CDR3 loop is CATRGVWSNQETQYF. The CDR3 DNA is TGTGCCACCAGGGGGGTTTGGTCGAACCAAGAGACCCAGTACTTC.

V and J are TRBV7-2 and TRBJ2-3; 8 bases line up with TRBD2. J lost 5 bases, V lost 3 bases, and 7 bases had no gene match. Germline CDR1 reads SGHTA; CDR2 reads FQGNSA. The CDR3 spans 15 residues. This CDR3 reads CASSFQRGTGDTQYF. Written as DNA, the CDR3 is TGTGCCAGCAGCTTTCAGCGGGGGACGGGAGATACGCAGTATTTT.

This clonotype came up a few times. The rearrangement joins TRBV25-1 to TRBJ1-1; D may be TRBD1 (5 bases). Germline CDR1 MGHDK, CDR2 SYGVNS. This CDR3 is 17 amino acids long. V was shortened by 7 bases and J by 3 bases, with 24 bases between the two germline ends. The DNA for the CDR3 is TGTGCCAGCACCCATGGCAGGGCGTCAAGTTCCGACACTGAAGCTTTCTTT. Encoded protein: CASTHGRASSSDTEAFF.

This CDR3 is CASSQREGQGSDTQYF. CDR3 nucleotide sequence: TGCGCCAGCAGCCAACGGGAGGGACAGGGATCCGATACGCAGTATTTT. This chain joins TRBV4-1 and TRBJ2-3, with TRBD1 as a possible D gene (9 bases). V was trimmed by 2 bases and J by 6 bases, leaving 18 bases between them. Germline loops: CDR1 MGHRA, CDR2 YSYEKL. The CDR3 consists of 16 residues.

This clonotype occurred many times. V and J are TRBV7-2 and TRBJ2-3; no firm D call. Germline V gene data show CDR1 as SGHTA and CDR2 as FQGNSA. The CDR3 totals 12 residues. The V gene lost 5 bases and the J gene lost 5 bases, with 8 bases spanning the gap. This chain's CDR3 is CASSPQRDTQYF. CDR3 coding DNA: TGTGCCAGCAGCCCCCAGCGAGATACGCAGTATTTT. The whole variable domain, remainder taken from reference TRBV7-2 and TRBJ2-3, is GAGVSQSPSNKVTEKGKDVELRCDPISGHTALYWYRQSLGQGLEFLIYFQGNSAPDKSGLPSDRFSAERTGGSVSTLTIQRTQQEDSAVYLCASSPQRDTQYFGPGTRLTVL.

This clonotype has a handful of counts. This chain connects TRBV7-9 to TRBJ2-2; TRBD1 matches 11 bases. With 7 bases clipped from V and 4 bases from J, the junction kept 8 bases outside the gene matches. Germline V lookup: CDR1 SEHNR, CDR2 FQNEAQ (reference sequence). The CDR3 has 16 residues. Here the CDR3 DNA reads TGTGCCAGCAACCGACTCGGGACAGGGGGCACCGGGGAGCTGTTTTTT. Its protein is CASNRLGTGGTGELFF.